These 12 T cell receptor beta chains were sequenced from one sample in a study of identical twins. TCRdb redid the calling of the 5' RACE reads with MiXCR, one entry per CDR3 protein. The table has over 550,000 distinct CDR3 sequences, about 7.6% seen once. These records were also assigned to another study, of yellow fever vaccine responses in identical twins.

The sequencing sample was made of PBMCs. The source of these receptors is a woman aged 18-29 years in good health.

DNA for the CDR3: TGTGCCAGCAGCCTTTCTAGCGGGCCCCGGGAGACCCAGTACTTC. This codes for CASSLSSGPRETQYF. This chain joins TRBV3-1 and TRBJ2-5, with 8 positions matching TRBD2. Germline CDR1 LGHDT, CDR2 YNNKEL (reference sequence). The trim removed 4 bases at V and 5 bases at J, leaving 9 bases unmatched. This CDR3 contains 15 residues.

This chain uses TRBV6-2 or TRBV6-3 with TRBJ2-2, with D uncertain. The CDR3 has 14 amino acids. The V gene lost 6 bases and the J gene lost 4 bases, with 12 bases spanning the gap. Germline assignment: CDR1 MNHEY and CDR2 SVGEGT. The DNA for the CDR3 is TGTGCCAGCAGAAAACCTGGAGCCACCGGGGAGCTGTTTTTT. This encodes CASRKPGATGELFF.

The chain couples TRBV5-1 to TRBJ2-1; tentatively, D is TRBD1 (5 bases). This CDR3 is built from 15 residues. Germline V CDR1 and CDR2: SGHRS, YFSETQ. V lost 0 bases and J 4 bases, leaving 11 bases between the germline ends. The CDR3 spells CASSLEQGGYNEQFF. Written as DNA, the CDR3 is TGCGCCAGCAGCTTGGAGCAGGGTGGGTACAATGAGCAGTTCTTC.

This chain uses TRBV28 with TRBJ1-2, with unresolved D. V dropped 1 base and J dropped 4 bases, with 13 bases sitting between them. The germline gives CDR1 MDHEN, CDR2 SYDVKM. The CDR3 spans 15 residues. CDR3 loop: CASSLSSGGSYGYTF. CDR3 nucleotide sequence: TGTGCCAGCAGTTTATCGTCGGGCGGCTCCTATGGCTACACCTTC.

This clonotype was seen a few times. This chain joins TRBV12-3 or TRBV12-4 and TRBJ1-2; maybe TRBD1 (5 bases). The CDR3 totals 15 residues. With 1 base removed from V and 7 bases from J, the gap between germline ends came to 16 bases. CDR3 sequence (DNA): TGTGCCAGCAGTTTAGGGGGGTTTTCGGCGGTTGGCTACACCTTC. This encodes CASSLGGFSAVGYTF.

This clonotype was picked up a small number of times. The chain links TRBV27 to TRBJ2-3; TRBD2 aligns across 11 bases. The CDR3 runs 16 residues. The germline V gene encodes CDR1 MNHEY and CDR2 SMNVEV (reference sequence). The V segment lost 3 bases and the J segment 0 bases; nucleotides outside the gene matches: 2. The CDR3 loop reads CASSFLAGGSTDTQYF. CDR3 nucleotide sequence: TGTGCCAGCAGTTTCCTAGCGGGGGGAAGCACAGATACGCAGTATTTT.

The chain links TRBV18 to TRBJ2-3; D possibly corresponds to TRBD2 (5 bases). The V gene's germline CDR1 is KGHSH and CDR2 LQKENI. Trimming removed 0 bases at V and 8 bases at J, with 21 bases between. CDR3 length: 17 amino acids. The CDR3 nucleotides read TGTGCCAGCTCACCACCGGGAGCGGTCCAGGCGGGTGGTACGCAGTATTTT. Residues: CASSPPGAVQAGGTQYF.

This clonotype was picked up a small number of times. This rearrangement joins TRBV3-1 to TRBJ2-3; 11 bases agree with TRBD2. There are 15 residues in the CDR3. Trimming at V came to 4 bases and at J to 6 bases, leaving 6 bases not matched to a gene. Per the germline V gene, CDR1 is LGHDT and CDR2 is YNNKEL (reference sequence). CDR3 loop: CASSPIAGGSDTQYF. CDR3 coding DNA: TGTGCCAGCAGCCCCATAGCGGGGGGGTCCGATACGCAGTATTTT.

This clonotype was detected ten times or more. V is TRBV12-3 or TRBV12-4 and J is TRBJ2-2; TRBD1 aligns across 9 bases. The CDR3 has 16 amino acids. The junction had 11 bases not matched to a gene; V was cut back by 6 bases and J by 6 bases. This CDR3 reads CASSPLGTGLAGELFF. For the CDR3, the DNA is TGTGCCAGCAGCCCTTTGGGGACAGGGTTGGCCGGGGAGCTGTTTTTT.

This clonotype was seen only a few times. This chain joins TRBV19 and TRBJ1-1, with D unresolved. With 6 bases removed from V and 6 bases from J, the gap between germline ends came to 14 bases. Germline-derived CDR1 and CDR2 are LNHDA and SQIVND (reference sequence). The CDR3 is 13 residues long. The CDR3 nucleotides are TGTGCCAGTAGCCAGGTGGCGGTTTCTGAAGCTTTCTTT. Residues: CASSQVAVSEAFF.

This clonotype was recorded at least ten times. The rearrangement uses TRBV14 and TRBJ2-6, with D hard to call. The germline V gene encodes CDR1 SGHDN and CDR2 FVKESK. Deletions cut 6 bases from V and 2 bases from J, with 2 bases between. This CDR3 spans 12 amino acids. The CDR3 loop is CASSAGANVLTF. The DNA of the CDR3 is TGTGCCAGCAGTGCTGGGGCCAACGTCCTGACTTTC.

The chain recombines TRBV24-1 with TRBJ2-5; D gene uncertain. The CDR3 has 13 residues. Trimming left V 3 bases short and J 1 base short, with 5 bases between. CDR1 KGHDR and CDR2 SFDVKD come from the germline V gene. The CDR3 DNA is TGTGCCACCAGTGATGTCGGCCAAGAGACCCAGTACTTC. This translates into CATSDVGQETQYF.